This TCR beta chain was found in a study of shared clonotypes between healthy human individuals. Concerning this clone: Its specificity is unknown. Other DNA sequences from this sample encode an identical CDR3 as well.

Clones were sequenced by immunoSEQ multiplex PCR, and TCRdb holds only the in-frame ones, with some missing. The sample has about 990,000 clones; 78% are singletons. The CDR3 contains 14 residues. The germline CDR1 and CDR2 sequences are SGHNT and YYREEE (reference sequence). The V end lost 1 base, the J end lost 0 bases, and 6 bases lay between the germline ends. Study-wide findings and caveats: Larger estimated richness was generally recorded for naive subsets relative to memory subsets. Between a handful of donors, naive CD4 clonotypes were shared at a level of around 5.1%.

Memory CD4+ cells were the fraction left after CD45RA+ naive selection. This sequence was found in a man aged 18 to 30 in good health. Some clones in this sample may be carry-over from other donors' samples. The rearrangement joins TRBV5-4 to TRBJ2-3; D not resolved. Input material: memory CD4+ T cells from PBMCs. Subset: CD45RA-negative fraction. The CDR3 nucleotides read TGTGCCAGCAGCTTGACGGGTAGCACAGATACGCAGTATTTT. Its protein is CASSLTGSTDTQYF. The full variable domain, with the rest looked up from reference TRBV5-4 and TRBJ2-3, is ETGVTQSPTHLIKTRGQQVTLRCSSQSGHNTVSWYQQALGQGPQFIFQYYREEENGRGNFPPRFSGLQFPNYSSELNVNALELDDSALYLCASSLTGSTDTQYFGPGTRLTVL.